These 12 T cell receptor beta chains came from one sample sequenced in a study of blood T cell repertoires in COVID-19. Method: immunoSEQ multiplex PCR; TCRdb's copy keeps in-frame clones and lacks some. The table has a few hundred thousand clones, around 87% seen once. Source material: PBMCs or T cells enriched from blood (not recorded which). Source of these receptors: a man aged 35-49 years in a cohort exposed to, infected with or recovered from COVID-19 (not recorded which).

The chain couples TRBV20-1 to TRBJ2-7; D remains ambiguous. Germline V gene lookup returns CDR1 DFQATT and CDR2 SNEGSKA (reference sequence). The CDR3 covers 11 residues. V lost 3 bases to trimming and J lost 6 bases, with 9 bases between them. The CDR3 region is CSASRIGEQYF. CDR3 sequence (DNA): TGCAGTGCTAGCAGGATCGGCGAGCAGTACTTC.

The CDR3 here is CSEDRDGYTF. The CDR3 DNA follows: TGCAGCGAAGACAGGGATGGCTACACCTTC. V gene TRBV29-1 combines with J gene TRBJ1-2, with 7 bases matching TRBD1. V was pared by 7 bases and J by 6 bases, with 2 bases of the junction left unmatched. The CDR3 length is 10 residues. Germline CDR1 reads SQVTM; CDR2 reads ANQGSEA. The whole variable domain, filled in from reference TRBV29-1 and TRBJ1-2, reads SAVISQKPSRDICQRGTSLTIQCQVDSQVTMMFWYRQQPGQSLTLIATANQGSEATYESGFVIDKFPISRPNLTFSTLTVSNMSPEDSSIYLCSEDRDGYTFGSGTRLTVV.

V is TRBV15 and J is TRBJ2-6; 8 bases fit TRBD2. The junction had 16 bases not matched to a gene; V was cut back by 3 bases and J by 3 bases. The CDR3 covers 20 residues. CDR1 is LNHNV, CDR2 YYDKDF, per germline (reference sequence). DNA of the CDR3: TGTGCCACCAGCAGGACGGGCGGGGGGTTGGCTTCGTATGGGGCCAACGTCCTGACTTTC. Translating it yields CATSRTGGGLASYGANVLTF.

The chain carries TRBV24-1 and TRBJ2-2; D may be TRBD1 (7 bases). The CDR3 length is 16 residues. The germline gives CDR1 KGHDR, CDR2 SFDVKD. V lost 5 bases and J 4 bases, leaving 16 bases between the germline ends. In DNA form, the CDR3 reads TGTGCCACCAGTGGGAGGGGGACAGATGGCACCGGGGAGCTGTTTTTT. Its translation: CATSGRGTDGTGELFF.

In regard to this clone: The sample carries other DNA sequences with the same CDR3. This chain joins TRBV2 and TRBJ2-1; the D gene is possibly TRBD1 (6 bases). This CDR3 is built from 13 residues. Germline loops: CDR1 SNHLY, CDR2 FYNNEI. V dropped 0 bases and J dropped 10 bases, with 10 bases sitting between them. The chain's CDR3 is CASSEASGTEQFF. CDR3 bases: TGTGCCAGCAGTGAAGCTTCCGGGACAGAGCAGTTCTTC.

The chain employs TRBV2 and TRBJ1-5; 10 nucleotides agree with TRBD1. The germline V gene encodes CDR1 SNHLY and CDR2 FYNNEI. CDR3 length: 15 amino acids. The ends lost 5 bases at V and 6 bases at J; junction bases unmatched: 7. The CDR3 here is CASSQGRDRGQPQHF. The CDR3 nucleotides are TGTGCCAGCAGTCAAGGCCGGGACAGGGGTCAGCCCCAGCATTTT.

This chain connects TRBV5-1 to TRBJ1-4; 8 nucleotides line up with TRBD1. CDR1 and CDR2 (germline): SGHRS, YFSETQ. V was pared by 7 bases and J by 6 bases, with 14 bases of the junction left unmatched. The CDR3 totals 16 residues. The CDR3 coding sequence is TGCGCCAGCCGGATTGGGCAGGGGGCGCATTATGAAAAACTGTTTTTT. Translated: CASRIGQGAHYEKLFF.

The chain has TRBV5-1 and TRBJ1-3; 7 bases match TRBD1. CDR3 length equals 14 residues. CDR1 and CDR2 (germline): SGHRS, YFSETQ. V gave up 7 bases and J gave up 2 bases; unmatched junction bases: 6. CDR3 in DNA: TGCGCCAGCCGGACAGGATCGCCTGGAAACACCATATATTTT. It translates to CASRTGSPGNTIYF.

The chain recombines TRBV28 with TRBJ1-1; D remains ambiguous. Germline V gene lookup returns CDR1 MDHEN and CDR2 SYDVKM. The V gene lost 5 bases and the J gene lost 10 bases, with 26 bases spanning the gap. This CDR3 is 16 amino acids long. DNA for the CDR3: TGTGCCAGCAGTCCTACCCTCGGGGAGACCACCTGGGGAGCTTTCTTT. This translates into CASSPTLGETTWGAFF.

The chain has TRBV6-5 and TRBJ2-7; 10 nucleotides agree with TRBD2. Losses at the gene ends were 2 bases for V and 4 bases for J; bases not matched to a gene: 5. This CDR3 comprises 15 residues. Germline CDR1 MNHEY, CDR2 SVGAGI. The CDR3 reads CASSYGTSGIYEQYF. The CDR3 bases are TGTGCCAGCAGTTACGGCACTAGCGGGATTTACGAGCAGTACTTC.

In this sample, this clone turned up once. This chain uses TRBV6-5 with TRBJ2-2, with D maybe TRBD2 (7 bases). V lost 6 bases, J lost 3 bases, and 14 bases lay in between. Germline lookup yields CDR1 MNHEY and CDR2 SVGAGI. This CDR3 has 15 residues. CDR3 nucleotides: TGTGCCAGCAGCCGGGGGGACACAGACACCGGGGAGCTGTTTTTT. Protein product: CASSRGDTDTGELFF.

The gene calls are TRBV6-5 and TRBJ2-7; D is perhaps TRBD2 (7 bases). This CDR3 spans 14 amino acids. Per the germline V gene, CDR1 is MNHEY and CDR2 is SVGAGI. V lost 2 bases and J 3 bases, leaving 11 bases between the germline ends. CDR3 sequence reads: CASSYGGARYEQYF. For the CDR3, the DNA is TGTGCCAGCAGTTACGGGGGGGCCCGCTACGAGCAGTACTTC.